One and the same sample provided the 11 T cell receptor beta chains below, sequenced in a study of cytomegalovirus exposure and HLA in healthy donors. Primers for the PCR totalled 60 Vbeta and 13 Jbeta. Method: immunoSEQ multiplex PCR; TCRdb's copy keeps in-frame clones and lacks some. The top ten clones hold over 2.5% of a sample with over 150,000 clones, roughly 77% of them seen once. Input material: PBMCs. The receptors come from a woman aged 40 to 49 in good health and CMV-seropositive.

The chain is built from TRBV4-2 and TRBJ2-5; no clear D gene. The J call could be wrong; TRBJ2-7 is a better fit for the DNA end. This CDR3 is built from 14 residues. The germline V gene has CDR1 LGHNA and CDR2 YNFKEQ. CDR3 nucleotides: TGTGCCAGCAGCCAAACTGATCCCCCCTACGAGCAGTACTTC. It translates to CASSQTDPPYEQYF.

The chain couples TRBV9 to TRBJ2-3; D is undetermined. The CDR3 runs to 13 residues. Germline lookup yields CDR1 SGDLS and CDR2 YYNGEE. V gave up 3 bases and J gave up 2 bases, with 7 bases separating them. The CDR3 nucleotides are TGTGCCAGCAGCGCGCGTAACACAGATACGCAGTATTTT. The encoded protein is CASSARNTDTQYF.

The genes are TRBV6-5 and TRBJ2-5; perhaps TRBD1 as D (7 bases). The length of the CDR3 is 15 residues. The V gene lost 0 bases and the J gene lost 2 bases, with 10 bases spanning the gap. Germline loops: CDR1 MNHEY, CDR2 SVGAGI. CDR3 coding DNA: TGTGCCAGCAGTTACTCGCGGGACAGACAAGAGACCCAGTACTTC. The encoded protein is CASSYSRDRQETQYF.

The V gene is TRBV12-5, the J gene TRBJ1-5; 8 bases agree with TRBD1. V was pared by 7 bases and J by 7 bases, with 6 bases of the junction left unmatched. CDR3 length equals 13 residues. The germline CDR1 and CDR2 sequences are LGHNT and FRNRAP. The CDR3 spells CASVQGVRQPQHF. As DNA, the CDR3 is TGTGCTAGTGTACAGGGGGTGAGACAGCCCCAGCATTTT.

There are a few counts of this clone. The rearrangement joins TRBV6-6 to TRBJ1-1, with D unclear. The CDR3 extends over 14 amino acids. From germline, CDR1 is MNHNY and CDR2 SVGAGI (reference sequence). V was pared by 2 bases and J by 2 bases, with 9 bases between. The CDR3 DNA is TGTGCCAGCAGTTACGGAGGGCCTAACACTGAAGCTTTCTTT. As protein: CASSYGGPNTEAFF.

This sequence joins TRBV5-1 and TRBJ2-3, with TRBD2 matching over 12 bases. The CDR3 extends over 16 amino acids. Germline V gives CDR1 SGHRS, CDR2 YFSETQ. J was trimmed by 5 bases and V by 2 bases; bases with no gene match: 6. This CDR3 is CASSLGLAGQKDTQYF. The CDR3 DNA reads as TGCGCCAGCAGCTTAGGACTAGCGGGACAAAAAGATACGCAGTATTTT.

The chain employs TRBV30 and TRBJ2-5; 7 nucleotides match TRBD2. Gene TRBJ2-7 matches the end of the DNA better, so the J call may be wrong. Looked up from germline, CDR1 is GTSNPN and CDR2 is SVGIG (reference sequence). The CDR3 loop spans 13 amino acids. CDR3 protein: CAWSRGEGYEQYF. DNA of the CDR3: TGTGCCTGGAGTCGGGGGGAGGGGTACGAGCAGTACTTC.

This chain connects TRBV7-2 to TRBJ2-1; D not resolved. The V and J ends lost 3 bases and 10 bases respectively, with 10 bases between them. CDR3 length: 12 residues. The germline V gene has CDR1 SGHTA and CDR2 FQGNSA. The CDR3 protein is CASSLNFGEQFF. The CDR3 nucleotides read TGTGCCAGCAGCTTGAACTTCGGGGAGCAGTTCTTC.

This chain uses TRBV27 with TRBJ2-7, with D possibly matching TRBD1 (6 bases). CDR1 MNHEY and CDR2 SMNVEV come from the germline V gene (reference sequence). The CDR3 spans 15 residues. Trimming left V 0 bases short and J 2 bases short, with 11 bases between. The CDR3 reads CASSLSHTGTYEQYF. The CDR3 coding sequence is TGTGCCAGCAGTTTATCCCACACAGGGACCTACGAGCAGTACTTC.

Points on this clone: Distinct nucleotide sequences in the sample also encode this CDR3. CDR3 region: CASSLGSSYEQYF. The CDR3 region has the DNA TGTGCCAGCAGTTTAGGCAGTTCCTACGAGCAGTACTTC. The V gene is TRBV28, the J gene TRBJ2-7; no firm D call. Germline V gene data show CDR1 as MDHEN and CDR2 as SYDVKM. This CDR3 spans 13 amino acids. V lost 2 bases and J lost 1, with 6 bases in between.

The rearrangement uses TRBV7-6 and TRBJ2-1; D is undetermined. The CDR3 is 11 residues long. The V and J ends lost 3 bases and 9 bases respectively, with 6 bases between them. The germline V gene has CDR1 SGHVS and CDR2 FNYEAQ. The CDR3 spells CASSFGSEQFF. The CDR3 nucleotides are TGTGCCAGCAGCTTCGGGTCTGAGCAGTTCTTC.